The TCR beta chain under discussion was sequenced for a study of shared clonotypes between healthy human individuals. The overall study: Each donor's CD8 memory used one plate, CD8 naive two, each CD4 subset three.

Trimming stripped 1 base from V and 2 bases from J, with 12 bases between. Germline CDR1 SGHAT, CDR2 FQNNGV. This CDR3 is 15 amino acids long. At the deep level, the assay was run. Sequenced by immunoSEQ multiplex PCR; TCRdb stores in-frame clones only, minus some. The table has approximately 2.5 million clones, 93% seen once; the top ten hold about 0.38%. The sequencing input was naive CD4+ T cells from PBMCs. The subset was: CD45RA+ positively selected. The rearrangement uses TRBV11-2 and TRBJ2-7; weak D call: TRBD2 (6 bases). This clonotype originated in a man between 18 and 29 years old in good health. Some clones in this sample may be carry-over from other donors' samples. The CDR3 reads CASSLGPASAYEQYF. The CDR3 nucleotides read TGTGCCAGCAGCTTAGGTCCGGCTAGCGCCTACGAGCAGTACTTC.